This TCR beta chain originates from a study of CD8 T cells in ankylosing spondylitis. General observations from the study: Ankylosing spondylitis blood appeared to be characterized by a TCR beta motif of several highly homologous variants. It was reported that disease-linked clones were significantly enriched in matched ankylosing spondylitis synovial fluid.

Each TCR beta library was made by quantitative 5'-RACE that incorporated molecular barcodes. TCRdb re-called the 5' RACE reads with MiXCR, one entry per CDR3 protein. The sample carries about 33,000 distinct CDR3 sequences, 14% recorded once. The germline gives CDR1 SGHRS, CDR2 YFSETQ. The CDR3 has 14 residues. A word on this clonotype: Its cognate antigen is unknown. The junction does not match germline at one end; this may be a read error.

The chain couples TRBV5-1 to TRBJ2-1; 9 bases map to TRBD2. This sequence was found in a male donor with ankylosing spondylitis or in good health (not recorded which). The sequenced sample consisted of blood. As DNA, the CDR3 is TGCGCCAGCAGCTGGGGACTAGCTGACAATGAGCAGCTCTTC. This encodes CASSWGLADNEQLF.